Shown below are 18 T cell receptor beta chains from a single sample sequenced in a study of T-cell reconstitution after alpha-beta-depleted transplantation in children. A library of TCRbeta sequences, prepared with unique molecular identifiers, was generated. In TCRdb, the PCR reads were re-called with MiXCR into one record per CDR3 protein. The sample contains over 100,000 distinct CDR3 sequences, over 9% of which appear only once. The specimen comprised PBMCs, sampled before TCRalphabeta/CD19-depleted stem cell transplant. The receptors shown here come from a boy aged 2-15 years with acute lymphoblastic leukemia, due to receive a stem cell transplant.

The rearrangement uses TRBV7-3 and TRBJ2-3; 7 nucleotides line up with TRBD1. This CDR3 is 15 amino acids long. Germline CDR1 is SGHTA and CDR2 is FQGTGA. The ends lost 3 bases at V and 2 bases at J; junction bases unmatched: 5. The CDR3 sequence is CASSLNRGLTDTQYF. In DNA form, the CDR3 reads TGTGCCAGCAGCTTGAACAGGGGTCTCACAGATACGCAGTATTTT. Drawing the rest from reference TRBV7-3 and TRBJ2-3, the complete variable domain is GAGVSQTPSNKVTEKGKYVELRCDPISGHTALYWYRQSLGQGPEFLIYFQGTGAADDSGLPNDRFFAVRPEGSVSTLKIQRTERGDSAVYLCASSLNRGLTDTQYFGPGTRLTVL.

This clonotype showed up many times. This chain joins TRBV6-5 and TRBJ2-7, with D tentatively TRBD1 (6 bases). Deletions cut 4 bases from V and 6 bases from J, with 13 bases between. CDR1 is MNHEY and CDR2 is SVGAGI in the germline V gene. CDR3 size: 13 residues. This CDR3 reads CASSLGGSSEQYF. The DNA for the CDR3 is TGTGCCAGCAGTTTAGGGGGTTCGAGCGAGCAGTACTTC.

The rearrangement joins TRBV6-1 to TRBJ2-4, with 9 bases lining up with TRBD1. The CDR3 is 17 residues long. Per the germline V gene, CDR1 is MNHNS and CDR2 is SASEGT. V lost 7 bases, J lost 2 bases, and 12 bases stayed unmatched. This chain's CDR3 is CASTHGDRVATKNIQYF. The CDR3 DNA reads as TGTGCCAGCACTCACGGGGACAGGGTTGCGACCAAAAACATTCAGTACTTC.

This clonotype was seen repeatedly, ten times or more. This rearrangement joins TRBV20-1 to TRBJ2-2; D unresolved. The V and J ends lost 3 bases and 1 base respectively, with 6 bases between them. Germline V gene data show CDR1 as DFQATT and CDR2 as SNEGSKA (reference sequence). The CDR3 covers 13 residues. DNA of the CDR3: TGCAGTGCTAGGGGCCGGAACACCGGGGAGCTGTTTTTT. The encoded protein is CSARGRNTGELFF.

In its sample, this clonotype was seen many times. The V gene is TRBV20-1, the J gene TRBJ2-7; no definite D call. Between the trimmed V and J ends, which lost 6 bases and 2 bases, there was a span of 20 bases. The CDR3 length is 15 residues. Germline lookup yields CDR1 DFQATT and CDR2 SNEGSKA (reference sequence). The CDR3 sequence is CSAGRGAAGPYEQYF. The CDR3 DNA sequence: TGCAGTGCCGGAAGAGGTGCGGCAGGCCCCTACGAGCAGTACTTC.

V and J are TRBV2 and TRBJ2-3, with D perhaps matching TRBD2 (6 bases). V was shortened by 6 bases and J by 6 bases, with 28 bases between the two germline ends. The CDR3 consists of 18 residues. In germline, CDR1 is SNHLY, CDR2 FYNNEI. The CDR3 reads CASSAPTGWGGDGDTQYF. The CDR3, as DNA: TGTGCCAGCAGCGCCCCCACGGGTTGGGGAGGCGACGGGGATACGCAGTATTTT.

This sequence joins TRBV19 and TRBJ2-5; 8 nucleotides match TRBD1. Trimming removed 3 bases from V and 7 bases from J; junction bases left unmatched: 7. CDR1 and CDR2 from the germline V gene are LNHDA and SQIVND (reference sequence). This CDR3 comprises 14 residues. CDR3 in DNA: TGTGCCAGTAGTATTGCACAGGGGGGATTGACCCAGTACTTC. It codes for CASSIAQGGLTQYF.

The V call is TRBV3-1, the J call TRBJ2-2, with D uncertain. The germline V and J ends were trimmed by 4 bases and 5 bases, with 5 bases remaining between them. The germline V gene encodes CDR1 LGHDT and CDR2 YNNKEL (reference sequence). This CDR3 has 12 amino acids. CDR3 in DNA: TGTGCCAGCAGCCTAGAAACCGGGGAGCTGTTTTTT. Residues: CASSLETGELFF.

The J gene is TRBJ2-5, the V gene TRBV18; D gene unclear. The length of the CDR3 is 13 residues. CDR1 and CDR2 (germline): KGHSH, LQKENI. The germline V and J ends were trimmed by 3 bases and 2 bases, with 7 bases remaining between them. The CDR3 bases are TGTGCCAGCTCACCCCAACAGCAAGAGACCCAGTACTTC. It is translated as CASSPQQQETQYF.

This clonotype was seen at least ten times. J is TRBJ2-1 and V is TRBV20-1, with D unclear. Per the germline V gene, CDR1 is DFQATT and CDR2 is SNEGSKA (reference sequence). The CDR3 length is 11 residues. Trimming left V 3 bases short and J 4 bases short, with 4 bases between. In DNA form, the CDR3 reads TGCAGTGCTAGGGGATACAATGAGCAGTTCTTC. As protein: CSARGYNEQFF.

The rearrangement links TRBV15 to TRBJ2-5; D gene unclear. The CDR3 extends over 14 amino acids. Trimming pared 1 base from V and 5 bases from J, leaving 11 bases between. Germline V gene lookup returns CDR1 LNHNV and CDR2 YYDKDF (reference sequence). The CDR3 loop reads CATSRGQWAETQYF. The CDR3 coding sequence is TGTGCCACCAGCAGAGGTCAGTGGGCGGAGACCCAGTACTTC.

A few counts support this clonotype. The chain combines TRBV7-2 with TRBJ2-1; the match to TRBD2 covers 11 bases. J was trimmed by 9 bases and V by 5 bases; bases with no gene match: 15. The CDR3 has 17 amino acids. Per the germline V gene, CDR1 is SGHTA and CDR2 is FQGNSA. In DNA form, the CDR3 reads TGTGCCAGCAGCCTGGGACTAGCGGTCTCAACGACCGGTGAGCAGTTCTTC. It yields the protein CASSLGLAVSTTGEQFF.

The CDR3 here is CASCQTSEPYNEQFF. CDR3 nucleotides: TGTGCCTCCTGCCAGACTAGCGAGCCCTACAATGAGCAGTTCTTC. V gene TRBV3-1 combines with J gene TRBJ2-1, with 8 bases matching TRBD2. The CDR3 spans 15 residues. V lost 11 bases to trimming and J lost 2 bases; unmatched junction nucleotides: 11. Germline V gives CDR1 LGHDT, CDR2 YNNKEL (reference sequence).

This clonotype was seen many times. The chain combines TRBV12-3 or TRBV12-4 with TRBJ2-2; weak D call: TRBD2 (6 bases). V dropped 5 bases and J dropped 6 bases, with 16 bases sitting between them. This CDR3 spans 15 amino acids. DNA of the CDR3: TGTGCCAGCAGTCCTCCAGTTAGCGGTTCCGGGGAGCTGTTTTTT. Its protein product is CASSPPVSGSGELFF.

This clonotype was recorded only once. The V call is TRBV28, the J call TRBJ1-1; D remains ambiguous. The V gene lost 2 bases and the J gene lost 4 bases, with 11 bases spanning the gap. The CDR3 is 14 residues long. Per germline, CDR1 MDHEN and CDR2 SYDVKM. The CDR3 is CASSLLEASTEAFF. In DNA form, the CDR3 reads TGTGCCAGCAGTTTACTGGAGGCGAGCACTGAAGCTTTCTTT.

This chain uses TRBV5-1 with TRBJ1-6, with D possibly being TRBD1 (5 bases). V was shortened by 1 base and J by 8 bases, with 22 bases between the two germline ends. This CDR3 is 18 amino acids long. Germline V gene sequence: CDR1 SGHRS, CDR2 YFSETQ. This CDR3 is CASSLSWTLENVDSPLHF. For the CDR3, the DNA is TGCGCCAGCAGCTTGTCGTGGACATTGGAGAATGTGGATTCACCCCTCCACTTT. Based on the CDR3 plus reference TRBV5-1 and TRBJ1-6, the full variable domain is KAGVTQTPRYLIKTRGQQVTLSCSPISGHRSVSWYQQTPGQGLQFLFEYFSETQRNKGNFPGRFSGRQFSNSRSEMNVSTLELGDSALYLCASSLSWTLENVDSPLHFGNGTRLTVT.

In its sample, this clonotype was seen many times. The V gene is TRBV12-3 or TRBV12-4, the J gene TRBJ1-4; no clear D gene. V was clipped by 8 bases and J by 5 bases, with 18 bases between them. The CDR3 covers 15 residues. The CDR3 DNA is TGTGCCAGCCCCCGGTGGAATCTAGGGAATGAAAAACTGTTTTTT. This encodes CASPRWNLGNEKLFF.

This chain connects TRBV30 to TRBJ2-7; no clear D. The length of the CDR3 is 12 residues. V lost 1 base, J lost 3 bases, and 7 bases lay in between. Germline values: CDR1 GTSNPN, CDR2 SVGIG (reference sequence). This chain's CDR3 is CAWSGVSYEQYF. DNA for the CDR3: TGTGCCTGGAGTGGGGTCAGCTACGAGCAGTACTTC.